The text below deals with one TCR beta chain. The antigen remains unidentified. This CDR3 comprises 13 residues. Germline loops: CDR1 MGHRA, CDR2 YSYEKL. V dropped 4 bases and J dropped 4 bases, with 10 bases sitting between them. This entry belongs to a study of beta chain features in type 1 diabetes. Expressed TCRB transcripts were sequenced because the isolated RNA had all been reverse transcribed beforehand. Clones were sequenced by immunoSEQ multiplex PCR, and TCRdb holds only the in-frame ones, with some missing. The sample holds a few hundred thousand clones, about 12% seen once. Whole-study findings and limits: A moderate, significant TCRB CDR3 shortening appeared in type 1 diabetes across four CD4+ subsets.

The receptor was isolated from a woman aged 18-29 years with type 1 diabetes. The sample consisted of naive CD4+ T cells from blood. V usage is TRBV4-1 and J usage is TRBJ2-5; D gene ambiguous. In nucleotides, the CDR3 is TGCGCCAGCAGCCTTAACTCCGGAGAGACCCAGTACTTC. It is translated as CASSLNSGETQYF.